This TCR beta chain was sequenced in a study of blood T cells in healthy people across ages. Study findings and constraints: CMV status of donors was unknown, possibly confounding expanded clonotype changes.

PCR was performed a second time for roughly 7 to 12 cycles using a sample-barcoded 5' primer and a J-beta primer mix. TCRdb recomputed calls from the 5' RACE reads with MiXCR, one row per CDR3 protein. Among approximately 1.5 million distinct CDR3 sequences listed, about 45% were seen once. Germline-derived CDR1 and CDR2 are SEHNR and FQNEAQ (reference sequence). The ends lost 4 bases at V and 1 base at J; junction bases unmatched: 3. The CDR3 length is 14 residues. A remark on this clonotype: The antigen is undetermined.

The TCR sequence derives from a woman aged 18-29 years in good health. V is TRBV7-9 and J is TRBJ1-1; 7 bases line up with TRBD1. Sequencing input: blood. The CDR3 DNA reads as TGTGCCAGCAGCTACAGGGGTTCGAACACTGAAGCTTTCTTT. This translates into CASSYRGSNTEAFF.